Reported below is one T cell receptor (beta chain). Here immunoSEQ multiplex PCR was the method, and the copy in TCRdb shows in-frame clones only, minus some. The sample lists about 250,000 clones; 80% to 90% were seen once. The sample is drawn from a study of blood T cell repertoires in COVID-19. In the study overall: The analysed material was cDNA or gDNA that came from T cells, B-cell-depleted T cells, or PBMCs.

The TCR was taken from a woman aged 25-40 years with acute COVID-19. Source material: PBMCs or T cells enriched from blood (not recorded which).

In nucleotides, the CDR3 is TGTGCCAGCACCGTAACTAGCGGGGCAGACAATGAGCAGTTCTTC. Protein product: CASTVTSGADNEQFF. The V and J genes are TRBV7-6 and TRBJ2-1; 10 bases fit TRBD2. CDR1 is SGHVS, CDR2 FNYEAQ, per germline. V gave up 7 bases and J gave up 5 bases; unmatched junction bases: 8. This CDR3 contains 15 residues.